Detailed here is one T cell receptor beta chain. This clone's antigen is unknown. No base qualities exist here, and no much larger clone lies one base off it. The data belong to a study of blood T cell repertoires in COVID-19 (dated by TCRdb to between 2020 and 2021). At the level of the whole study: The collaborator samples originated in the United States, Italy and Spain and spanned the acute and convalescent phases of COVID-19. Where available, HLA class I and class II types were taken from metadata supplied by the sample provider and were not determined by assay-based typing. The prospective study material was composed of cDNA or gDNA derived from T cells, B-cell-depleted T cells, or PBMCs. The samples were drawn from the first 160 participants of the ongoing ImmuneRACE study and from some 1,300 subjects provided by 6 global collaborators. A freely available public database, intended as a resource for researchers studying the immune response to SARS-CoV-2, is where the repertoires were released. The sample metadata nearly always contained a de-identified subject ID, COVID-19 status, age in years and sex. Deeply sampled blood TCRbeta repertoires from subjects exposed to, actively infected with, or recovered from COVID-19 were included in the dataset. Overall study outcomes, separate from this receptor: How much clinical and demographic metadata was included differed by source and by participant, and the metadata was provided uncurated.

TCRbeta CDR3 regions were amplified from genomic DNA using the immunoSEQ Assay, a bias-controlled multiplex PCR. The authors' analysis ran thus. The number of nucleated cells in each sample was estimated by amplification of reference gene primers within the assay. To quantify the absolute abundance of each unique TCRbeta CDR3 rearrangement, sequence reads were collapsed and filtered. Productive Simpson clonality was computed per sample as the square root of Simpson's diversity index over productive rearrangements. TCRdb mirrors the immuneACCESS table, restricted to in-frame sequences. Some clones are absent from its copies; in checked studies, under half trace to an unresolved V gene, and the reason for the others is unknown. That table supplies the V and J calls and clone size; D and trimming were determined from the DNA. Within this sample are some 240,000 clones, with approximately 80% of them counted one time only. Of the sample, around 13% falls within the top ten clones.

CDR1 and CDR2, per the germline V gene, are MNHEY and SVGAGI. The cysteine opens and the phenylalanine closes a CDR3 of 15 amino acids. The sequence is cut down to CDR3 DNA, 45 bases in frame from base 1. At the junction V is shortened by 1 base and J by 6 bases, with 15 bases in between. The collaborating institutions used their own protocols to collect whole blood in K2EDTA tubes. For TCRbeta analysis, collaborators shipped samples as frozen whole blood, isolated PBMCs, or DNA extracted from either of those sample types. This clonotype was sampled from a human donor in a cohort sampled during active COVID-19. The chain is assembled from TRBV6-5 and TRBJ1-1; TRBD1 is perhaps the D gene, given 5 matching bases. The specimen sequenced was peripheral blood. The nucleotide sequence reads as follows: TGTGCCAGCAGTTACTATGAACGGGGGTCCCCTGAAGCTTTCTTT. This yields the protein CASSYYERGSPEAFF.